This is a list of T cell receptor beta chains from one sample in a study of neurological immune-mediated disorders. In TCRdb, the 5' RACE reads were re-called with MiXCR into one record per CDR3 protein. The profile shows some 27,000 distinct CDR3 sequences, about 6.2% of them singletons. The sequencing sample was made of PBMCs. Receptors were obtained from a woman between 45 and 60 years old in good health. CDR3s include the opening cysteine and the closing phenylalanine or tryptophan. Fields, in order: clone size, D gene, V gene, J gene, CDR3 DNA, CDR3 protein. D genes are given only for firm matches. Clone size, where shown, is once, few, many, or a class for clones that have expanded.

abundance: many
d_gene: -
v_gene: TRBV12-3/TRBV12-4
j_gene: TRBJ1-2
CDR3nt: TGTGCCAGCAGTCCTTCCGACAGGAACTATGGCTACACCTTC
CDR3aa: CASSPSDRNYGYTF

abundance: many
d_gene: -
v_gene: TRBV20-1
j_gene: TRBJ1-6
CDR3nt: TGCAGTGCTAGCTTTCCGGCAAATAATTCACCCCTCCACTTT
CDR3aa: CSASFPANNSPLHF

abundance: few
d_gene: TRBD1
v_gene: TRBV2
j_gene: TRBJ1-5
CDR3nt: TGTGCCAGCGCCCTCAGGGACAGCGTCCAGCATTTT
CDR3aa: CASALRDSVQHF

abundance: many
d_gene: -
v_gene: TRBV12-3/TRBV12-4
j_gene: TRBJ2-2
CDR3nt: TGTGCCAGCACCCCCATTCGGCGCGGGGAGCTGTTTTTT
CDR3aa: CASTPIRRGELFF

abundance: many
d_gene: -
v_gene: TRBV5-1
j_gene: TRBJ2-1
CDR3nt: TGCGCCAGCAGCTTGAAGCAGCCGAGCTCCTACAATGAGCAGTTCTTC
CDR3aa: CASSLKQPSSYNEQFF

abundance: many
d_gene: -
v_gene: TRBV7-2
j_gene: TRBJ2-1
CDR3nt: TGTGCCAGCAGCTTAAAGGGCGACAGTTACAATGAGCAGTTCTTC
CDR3aa: CASSLKGDSYNEQFF

abundance: many
d_gene: -
v_gene: TRBV2
j_gene: TRBJ1-4
CDR3nt: TGTGCCAGCAGTGAGGGGGGGCTGAATGAAAAACTGTTTTTT
CDR3aa: CASSEGGLNEKLFF

abundance: many
d_gene: TRBD1
v_gene: TRBV7-2
j_gene: TRBJ1-5
CDR3nt: TGTGCCAGCAGAGAGACAGGGGGCGGACAGCCCCAGCATTTT
CDR3aa: CASRETGGGQPQHF

abundance: many
d_gene: TRBD2
v_gene: TRBV20-1
j_gene: TRBJ2-3
CDR3nt: TGCAGTGCAACGGGACTAGCGAGCACAGATACGCAGTATTTT
CDR3aa: CSATGLASTDTQYF

abundance: medium-sized
d_gene: -
v_gene: TRBV5-6
j_gene: TRBJ2-2
CDR3nt: TGTGCCAGCAGCTCCGTTACCGGGGAGCTGTTTTTT
CDR3aa: CASSSVTGELFF

abundance: few
d_gene: -
v_gene: TRBV11-1
j_gene: TRBJ2-7
CDR3nt: TGTGCCAGCAGCTTAACGTCAGAAGACACCTACGAGCAGTACTTC
CDR3aa: CASSLTSEDTYEQYF

abundance: many
d_gene: -
v_gene: TRBV20-1
j_gene: TRBJ1-6
CDR3nt: TGCAGTGCGGTAGGGGGATTGGTATCACCCCTCCACTTT
CDR3aa: CSAVGGLVSPLHF

abundance: many
d_gene: -
v_gene: TRBV7-2
j_gene: TRBJ2-6
CDR3nt: TGTGCCAGCAGCTTAGTGGACCCAGGGACTGGGGCCAACGTCCTGACTTTC
CDR3aa: CASSLVDPGTGANVLTF

abundance: many
d_gene: -
v_gene: TRBV7-9
j_gene: TRBJ1-4
CDR3nt: TGTGCCAGCAGCTTTGAGGGGACTAATGAAAAACTGTTTTTT
CDR3aa: CASSFEGTNEKLFF

abundance: many
d_gene: TRBD2
v_gene: TRBV15
j_gene: TRBJ2-3
CDR3nt: TGTGCCACCAGCAGAGGTGGTAGCGGGGGGAGCACAGATACGCAGTATTTT
CDR3aa: CATSRGGSGGSTDTQYF

abundance: many
d_gene: TRBD1
v_gene: TRBV6-5
j_gene: TRBJ2-2
CDR3nt: TGTGCCAGCAGCCGGATTGGACAGGTCGGGGAGCTGTTTTTT
CDR3aa: CASSRIGQVGELFF

abundance: many
d_gene: TRBD2
v_gene: TRBV20-1
j_gene: TRBJ2-1
CDR3nt: TGCAGTGCTAGAGAGGCTAGCGGGGGGCAAGAGCAGTTCTTC
CDR3aa: CSAREASGGQEQFF

abundance: many
d_gene: -
v_gene: TRBV7-2
j_gene: TRBJ2-2
CDR3nt: TGTGCCAGCAGCTTAAGTCGTCGCGGGACGAACACCGGGGAGCTGTTTTTT
CDR3aa: CASSLSRRGTNTGELFF

abundance: many
d_gene: -
v_gene: TRBV19
j_gene: TRBJ1-5
CDR3nt: TGTGCCGCGTCGGGAGGGGTGTCTCAGCCCCAGCATTTT
CDR3aa: CAASGGVSQPQHF

abundance: many
d_gene: -
v_gene: TRBV20-1
j_gene: TRBJ1-4
CDR3nt: TGCAGTGCAAGGCGGAGAGGCGAAAAACTGTTTTTT
CDR3aa: CSARRRGEKLFF

abundance: many
d_gene: -
v_gene: TRBV5-1
j_gene: TRBJ2-5
CDR3nt: TGCGCCAGCAGCTTCTCCGGGCAAGAGACCCAGTACTTC
CDR3aa: CASSFSGQETQYF

abundance: -
d_gene: -
v_gene: TRBV11-1
j_gene: TRBJ1-6
CDR3nt: TGTGCCAGCAGCTTCGAGACTGCTAGCTCCTATAATTCACCCCTCCACTTT
CDR3aa: CASSFETASSYNSPLHF

abundance: many
d_gene: -
v_gene: TRBV5-1
j_gene: TRBJ1-1
CDR3nt: TGCGCCAGCAGCTTGGACTGGGGAAACACTGAAGCTTTCTTT
CDR3aa: CASSLDWGNTEAFF

abundance: many
d_gene: -
v_gene: TRBV5-1
j_gene: TRBJ2-3
CDR3nt: TGCGCCAGCAGCTTCTCGGCAGGGCTGGATACGCAGTATTTT
CDR3aa: CASSFSAGLDTQYF

abundance: many
d_gene: TRBD1
v_gene: TRBV12-3/TRBV12-4
j_gene: TRBJ1-1
CDR3nt: TGTGCCAGCAGTGCCCCAGGGGGTTTGGCTGAAGCTTTCTTT
CDR3aa: CASSAPGGLAEAFF

abundance: many
d_gene: -
v_gene: TRBV12-3/TRBV12-4
j_gene: TRBJ1-5
CDR3nt: TGTGCCAGCAGTTTACAATCACTCAGAAATCAGCCCCAGCATTTT
CDR3aa: CASSLQSLRNQPQHF

abundance: many
d_gene: TRBD1
v_gene: TRBV2
j_gene: TRBJ2-3
CDR3nt: TGTGCCAGCAGTGAATGGACAGGGGGCACAGATACGCAGTATTTT
CDR3aa: CASSEWTGGTDTQYF

abundance: many
d_gene: -
v_gene: TRBV5-1
j_gene: TRBJ2-1
CDR3nt: TGCGCCAGCAGCTTGAACGGGGTCTCATACAATGAGCAGTTCTTC
CDR3aa: CASSLNGVSYNEQFF

abundance: -
d_gene: -
v_gene: TRBV20-1
j_gene: TRBJ2-1
CDR3nt: TGCAGTGCCTCCGGCCCCCCTTTGGATGAGCAGTTCTTC
CDR3aa: CSASGPPLDEQFF

abundance: many
d_gene: -
v_gene: TRBV20-1
j_gene: TRBJ1-1
CDR3nt: TGCAGTGCTAGAGAAGCAGGGAGAACTGAAGCTTTCTTT
CDR3aa: CSAREAGRTEAFF

abundance: many
d_gene: -
v_gene: TRBV7-2
j_gene: TRBJ2-1
CDR3nt: TGTGCCAGCAGCTTTGGGCTAGCGAAAAACAATGAGCAGTTCTTC
CDR3aa: CASSFGLAKNNEQFF

abundance: many
d_gene: -
v_gene: TRBV20-1
j_gene: TRBJ2-7
CDR3nt: TGCAGTGCTCCATTTCCGCTTCCCTACGAGCAGTACTTC
CDR3aa: CSAPFPLPYEQYF

abundance: -
d_gene: TRBD1
v_gene: TRBV9
j_gene: TRBJ2-3
CDR3nt: TGTGCCAGCAGCGTAGTCGGACAGGGCGCCACAGATACGCAGTATTTT
CDR3aa: CASSVVGQGATDTQYF

abundance: few
d_gene: TRBD1
v_gene: TRBV6-5
j_gene: TRBJ2-1
CDR3nt: TGTGCCAGCAGAGGTGGACAGGGGCGGGGTGAGCAGTTCTTC
CDR3aa: CASRGGQGRGEQFF

abundance: many
d_gene: -
v_gene: TRBV20-1
j_gene: TRBJ2-7
CDR3nt: TGCAGTGCCAGAGACAGGAAACTCTACGAGCAGTACTTC
CDR3aa: CSARDRKLYEQYF

abundance: many
d_gene: TRBD2
v_gene: TRBV11-2
j_gene: TRBJ2-2
CDR3nt: TGTGCCAGCAGCCGGACTAGCGGGGGGGCCTCACTCGGAACCGGGGAGCTGTTTTTT
CDR3aa: CASSRTSGGASLGTGELFF

abundance: many
d_gene: -
v_gene: TRBV9
j_gene: TRBJ1-6
CDR3nt: TGTGCCAGCAGCCTAACAGAGATGATCGGCCCCCTCCACTTT
CDR3aa: CASSLTEMIGPLHF

abundance: many
d_gene: -
v_gene: TRBV6-2/TRBV6-3
j_gene: TRBJ2-1
CDR3nt: TGTGCCAGCAGCCACCCCATCGTTCAGGGGGGGACGAGCTCCTACAATGAGCAGTTCTTC
CDR3aa: CASSHPIVQGGTSSYNEQFF

abundance: many
d_gene: -
v_gene: TRBV20-1
j_gene: TRBJ2-3
CDR3nt: TGCAGTGCGCCCCGAGGGGGGGGGGTAGATACGCAGTATTTT
CDR3aa: CSAPRGGGVDTQYF

abundance: many
d_gene: -
v_gene: TRBV9
j_gene: TRBJ2-3
CDR3nt: TGTGCCAGCAGCGCGCCTAGCAGAGATACGCAGTATTTT
CDR3aa: CASSAPSRDTQYF

abundance: many
d_gene: -
v_gene: TRBV4-1
j_gene: TRBJ1-5
CDR3nt: TGCGCCAGCAGCCTCCGGGCCGGCAATCAGCCCCAGCATTTT
CDR3aa: CASSLRAGNQPQHF

abundance: many
d_gene: -
v_gene: TRBV12-3/TRBV12-4
j_gene: TRBJ2-6
CDR3nt: TGTGCCAGCAGTTTTGAGGTTGCCCACTCTGGGGCCAACGTCCTGACTTTC
CDR3aa: CASSFEVAHSGANVLTF

abundance: many
d_gene: TRBD1
v_gene: TRBV20-1
j_gene: TRBJ2-5
CDR3nt: TGCAGTGCTAGGGGGACAGGGGGAATGTTCGGGGCCCAGTACTTC
CDR3aa: CSARGTGGMFGAQYF

abundance: -
d_gene: -
v_gene: TRBV18
j_gene: TRBJ2-7
CDR3nt: TGTGCCAGCTCACCACCGGGGGCCGAGACCTACGAGCAGTACTTC
CDR3aa: CASSPPGAETYEQYF